Shown below are 30 T cell receptor beta chains from a single sample sequenced in a study of T cells in localized non-small cell lung cancer. Profiling relied on immunoSEQ multiplex PCR, and the TCRdb table lists in-frame clones only, not all of them. The repertoire holds about 2,800 clones, about a sixth seen once, with approximately 13% in the top ten. This specimen was lung tumor tissue, taken before any cancer treatment. All receptors derive from a woman aged 35 to 70 with stage II lung adenocarcinoma.

This clone was recorded a few times. The chain combines TRBV28 with TRBJ1-2; the match to TRBD1 covers 8 bases. The J segment lost 1 base and the V segment lost 5 bases, leaving 9 bases of the junction unmatched. The germline V gene encodes CDR1 MDHEN and CDR2 SYDVKM. This CDR3 has 16 amino acids. CDR3 region: CASSTHKTGVNYGYTF. The CDR3 DNA is TGTGCCAGCAGTACACACAAGACAGGGGTTAACTATGGCTACACCTTC.

This clone was counted between two and nine times. The chain recombines TRBV6-8 with TRBJ1-6; no clear D. Trimming took 7 bases from V and 5 from J, leaving 12 bases between them. Germline V CDR1 and CDR2: MNHGY, SAAAGT. The CDR3 consists of 14 residues. The CDR3 loop reads CASNPFRDNSPLHF. CDR3 nucleotides: TGTGCCAGCAACCCGTTTCGAGATAATTCACCCCTCCACTTT.

The table lists this clone with a few counts. The chain couples TRBV7-1 to TRBJ2-2; D remains ambiguous. TRBV7-1 has ORF status, its function being uncertain. The CDR3 is made up of 13 amino acids. V lost 5 bases to trimming and J lost 1 base, with 5 bases between them. In nucleotides, the CDR3 is TGTGCCAGCAGCCTCGAGAACACCGGGGAGCTGTTTTTT. It specifies CASSLENTGELFF.

This sequence joins TRBV12-5 and TRBJ2-2, with TRBD2 identical over 7 bases. This CDR3 contains 14 residues. The J segment lost 6 bases and the V segment lost 6 bases, leaving 7 bases of the junction unmatched. CDR1 is LGHNT, CDR2 FRNRAP, per germline. In nucleotides, the CDR3 is TGTGCTAGTGGCCCGGCGGGGGTAGCCGGGGAGCTGTTTTTT. It specifies CASGPAGVAGELFF.

This chain joins TRBV11-3 and TRBJ1-6, with 10 bases identical to TRBD1. The CDR3 has 14 amino acids. V lost 3 bases, J lost 10 bases, and 3 bases stayed unmatched. The germline V gene has CDR1 SGHNT and CDR2 YENEEA. DNA for the CDR3: TGTGCCAGCAGCTTGACAGGGGGCCAGTCACCCCTCCACTTT. This encodes CASSLTGGQSPLHF.

This clone was seen only a few times. This sequence joins TRBV11-3 and TRBJ1-6; D is undetermined. The CDR3 extends over 14 amino acids. Germline CDR1 SGHNT, CDR2 YENEEA. V gave up 5 bases and J gave up 7 bases, with 12 bases separating them. The CDR3 is CASSPQLSNSPLHF. CDR3 coding DNA: TGTGCCAGCAGCCCACAATTATCCAATTCACCCCTCCACTTT.

This clone is judged medium-sized (0.01 to 0.1%). This chain links TRBV11-3 with TRBJ2-7; D may correspond to TRBD1 or TRBD2 (5 bases each). The germline V and J ends were trimmed by 5 bases and 0 bases, with 14 bases remaining between them. CDR1 is SGHNT and CDR2 is YENEEA in the germline V gene. This CDR3 is built from 15 residues. The CDR3 sequence is CASSARDGASYEQYF. CDR3 nucleotides: TGTGCCAGCAGCGCCCGGGACGGCGCCTCCTACGAGCAGTACTTC.

This clone is deemed medium-sized. The chain links TRBV9 to TRBJ2-1, with D possibly matching TRBD2 (7 bases). The ends were cut back, 5 bases at V and 10 bases at J, with 13 bases in the middle. Germline V gives CDR1 SGDLS, CDR2 YYNGEE. This CDR3 comprises 12 residues. CDR3 sequence reads: CASSDAGAEQFF. DNA of the CDR3: TGTGCCAGCAGTGATGCGGGGGCCGAGCAGTTCTTC.

The chain has TRBV11-3 and TRBJ1-3; no clear D gene. This CDR3 has 16 residues. Trimming took 2 bases from V and 2 from J, leaving 13 bases between them. CDR1 and CDR2 (germline): SGHNT, YENEEA. The chain's CDR3 is CASSLNPRQPGNTIYF. Written as DNA, the CDR3 is TGTGCCAGCAGCTTAAACCCCCGCCAGCCTGGAAACACCATATATTTT.

This CDR3 reads CASSVAPQRAGNTIYF. The CDR3 bases are TGTGCCAGCAGCGTAGCCCCCCAGCGGGCTGGAAACACCATATATTTT. The J gene is TRBJ1-3, the V gene TRBV9, with D unresolved. There are 16 residues in the CDR3. Trimming pared 0 bases from V and 2 bases from J, leaving 12 bases between. Looked up from germline, CDR1 is SGDLS and CDR2 is YYNGEE.

In its sample, this clone was seen a few times. This chain links TRBV19 with TRBJ1-5; 10 positions agree with TRBD1. Germline V gene data show CDR1 as LNHDA and CDR2 as SQIVND (reference sequence). The V and J ends lost 5 bases and 2 bases, in that order; junction bases with no gene match: 3. This CDR3 region has 15 residues. The CDR3 loop reads CASSPGTGGNQPQHF. CDR3 DNA sequence: TGTGCCAGTAGTCCCGGGACAGGGGGCAATCAGCCCCAGCATTTT.

This clone was observed a handful of times. The V call is TRBV6-8, the J call TRBJ2-1, with D tentatively TRBD2 (5 bases). V lost 0 bases and J 4 bases, leaving 19 bases between the germline ends. This CDR3 spans 18 amino acids. Germline V gives CDR1 MNHGY, CDR2 SAAAGT. For the CDR3, the DNA is TGTGCCAGCAGTTACTCCATATCCGAGGACGGAGGATACAATGAGCAGTTCTTC. Amino acids: CASSYSISEDGGYNEQFF.

The J gene is TRBJ1-2, the V gene TRBV19; D remains ambiguous. Deletions cut 8 bases from V and 8 bases from J, with 12 bases between. Germline V gene lookup returns CDR1 LNHDA and CDR2 SQIVND (reference sequence). This CDR3 contains 11 residues. CDR3 DNA: TGTGCCAGTTTAAGTACTGGCGGCTACACCTTC. This gives the protein CASLSTGGYTF. The full variable domain, with the rest looked up from reference TRBV19 and TRBJ1-2, is DGGITQSPKYLFRKEGQNVTLSCEQNLNHDAMYWYRQDPGQGLRLIYYSQIVNDFQKGDIAEGYSVSREKKESFPLTVTSAQKNPTAFYLCASLSTGGYTFGSGTRLTVV.

The sample holds a few counts of this clone. V and J are TRBV6-8 and TRBJ1-1; possibly TRBD1 for D (5 bases). CDR3 size: 14 residues. Looked up from germline, CDR1 is MNHGY and CDR2 is SAAAGT. Trimming took off 2 bases at V and 4 bases at J, with 11 bases between the two ends. For the CDR3, the DNA is TGTGCCAGCAGTTACGGGGCCTTATCCACTGAAGCTTTCTTT. It yields the protein CASSYGALSTEAFF.

This clone was picked up a small number of times. The chain recombines TRBV7-5 with TRBJ1-4. TRBV7-5 is a pseudogene segment. CDR3 length: 17 amino acids. The CDR3 loop is CASSQGVERGVGEKLFF. CDR3 sequence (DNA): TGTGCCAGCAGCCAAGGGGTAGAGCGGGGGGTGGGGGAAAAACTGTTTTTT.

This clone was counted between two and nine times. V and J are TRBV28 and TRBJ1-2, with D perhaps TRBD1 (5 bases). Germline assignment: CDR1 MDHEN and CDR2 SYDVKM. The CDR3 runs 15 residues. Trimming took 5 bases from V and 7 from J, leaving 20 bases between them. CDR3 nucleotides: TGTGCCAGCAGTACCCGGATCCGGGGCAGTGGTGGCTACACCTTC. It yields the protein CASSTRIRGSGGYTF.

This clone was counted only a few times. For the CDR3, the DNA is TGTGCCAGCAGCTTGGGTGCAGGGTCCTCTGGGGCCAACGTCCTGACTTTC. As protein: CASSLGAGSSGANVLTF. The J gene is TRBJ2-6, the V gene TRBV11-3, with a weak D call TRBD1 (5 bases). The CDR3 length is 17 residues. Per the germline V gene, CDR1 is SGHNT and CDR2 is YENEEA. V was pared by 3 bases and J by 0 bases, with 12 bases between.

The genes are TRBV11-3 and TRBJ1-1; 9 bases are shared with TRBD1. Looked up from germline, CDR1 is SGHNT and CDR2 is YENEEA. The CDR3 contains 14 residues. V trimming: 5 bases; J trimming: 6 bases; junction bases outside the gene matches: 7. CDR3 DNA: TGTGCCAGCAGCCGGGACAGGGTGGCGGCTGAAGCTTTCTTT. Protein sequence: CASSRDRVAAEAFF.

In its sample, this clone was seen a few times. This chain joins TRBV15 and TRBJ2-3; TRBD2 aligns across 7 bases. The CDR3 is 15 residues long. CDR1 is LNHNV, CDR2 YYDKDF, per germline (reference sequence). Trimming took 7 bases from V and 6 from J; bases not matched to a gene: 13. This CDR3 is CATTQVGGSTDTQYF. CDR3 DNA: TGTGCCACCACCCAGGTGGGGGGGTCGACGGATACGCAGTATTTT.

This clone came up a few times. CDR3 in DNA: TGTGCCAGCAGCTTGGGACAGGGCACCGGGGAGCTGTTTTTT. This sequence encodes CASSLGQGTGELFF. This chain joins TRBV11-3 and TRBJ2-2; TRBD1 matches at 9 bases. With 3 bases clipped from V and 4 bases from J, the junction kept 0 bases outside the gene matches. Germline V gene data show CDR1 as SGHNT and CDR2 as YENEEA. This CDR3 has 14 residues.

The chain recombines TRBV5-1 with TRBJ1-6, with no clear D. V lost 0 bases to trimming and J lost 9 bases, with 13 bases between them. Germline values: CDR1 SGHRS, CDR2 YFSETQ. This CDR3 contains 15 residues. The CDR3 DNA is TGCGCCAGCAGCTTGGACCCTACACCCGGTTCACCCCTCCACTTT. This codes for CASSLDPTPGSPLHF.

The gene calls are TRBV11-3 and TRBJ2-3; 7 positions agree with TRBD2. The germline gives CDR1 SGHNT, CDR2 YENEEA. The CDR3 consists of 15 residues. V gave up 1 base and J gave up 8 bases; unmatched junction bases: 9. CDR3 loop: CASSLGGGVRATQYF. The CDR3 DNA follows: TGTGCCAGCAGCTTAGGCGGGGGTGTCAGAGCTACGCAGTATTTT.

V is TRBV11-3 and J is TRBJ1-6; TRBD1 is a possible D gene (6 bases). The CDR3 extends over 16 amino acids. Trimming cost V 1 base and J 4 bases, with 11 bases left between them. CDR1 SGHNT and CDR2 YENEEA come from the germline V gene. The CDR3 here is CASSLVKQGYNSPLHF. The CDR3 DNA sequence: TGTGCCAGCAGCTTAGTGAAACAGGGATATAATTCACCCCTCCACTTT.

The V and J genes are TRBV7-2 and TRBJ1-3; 8 bases are shared with TRBD1. CDR1 SGHTA and CDR2 FQGNSA come from the germline V gene. The junction had 6 bases not matched to a gene; V was cut back by 4 bases and J by 10 bases. This CDR3 region has 13 residues. The CDR3 loop is CASSSPTGETIYF. The DNA of the CDR3 is TGTGCCAGCAGCTCTCCGACAGGGGAAACCATATATTTT.

This clone was seen more than once but under ten times. The chain is built from TRBV2 and TRBJ2-1; TRBD2 matches at 12 bases. Looked up from germline, CDR1 is SNHLY and CDR2 is FYNNEI. The V gene end was trimmed by 9 bases and the J gene end by 10 bases; junction bases not matched to a gene: 10. This CDR3 is built from 14 residues. The CDR3 protein is CARLSSGGAREQFF. In DNA, the CDR3 is TGTGCCAGACTGTCTAGCGGGGGGGCACGGGAGCAGTTCTTC.

The rearrangement uses TRBV6-8 and TRBJ1-1; the D is unclear. This CDR3 has 14 amino acids. Per the germline V gene, CDR1 is MNHGY and CDR2 is SAAAGT. V dropped 2 bases and J dropped 1 base, with 8 bases sitting between them. The CDR3 loop reads CASSYVGGNTEAFF. The CDR3, as DNA: TGTGCCAGCAGTTACGTTGGAGGGAACACTGAAGCTTTCTTT.

The rearrangement uses TRBV6-8 and TRBJ1-3; 9 bases map to TRBD1. From germline, CDR1 is MNHGY and CDR2 SAAAGT. J lost 3 bases, V lost 4 bases, and 4 bases had no gene match. This CDR3 region has 15 residues. The CDR3 loop reads CASSLGTGNGNTIYF. CDR3 in DNA: TGTGCCAGCAGTTTAGGGACAGGGAATGGAAACACCATATATTTT.

The chain uses TRBV6-8 and TRBJ1-1; D is unclear. Trimming stripped 5 bases from V and 1 base from J, with 11 bases between. CDR1 and CDR2 (germline): MNHGY, SAAAGT. This CDR3 has 14 residues. CDR3 residues: CASSPRWGNTEAFF. For the CDR3, the DNA is TGTGCCAGCAGTCCCCGGTGGGGGAACACTGAAGCTTTCTTT.

This clone is labeled medium-sized. This chain joins TRBV11-3 and TRBJ1-2; TRBD1 aligns across 9 bases. In germline, CDR1 is SGHNT, CDR2 YENEEA. CDR3 length equals 16 residues. The J segment lost 5 bases and the V segment lost 5 bases, leaving 12 bases of the junction unmatched. CDR3 sequence reads: CASSASGTGPLYGYTF. The CDR3 DNA is TGTGCCAGCAGCGCTTCCGGGACAGGGCCTTTATATGGCTACACCTTC.

By share of the sample, this clone is medium-sized. V is TRBV7-2 and J is TRBJ2-1; D tentatively reads TRBD1 or TRBD2 (5 bases each). The ends were cut back, 5 bases at V and 7 bases at J, with 12 bases in the middle. The CDR3 is made up of 13 amino acids. The germline CDR1 and CDR2 sequences are SGHTA and FQGNSA. CDR3 region: CASSRGTWNEQFF. The CDR3 DNA reads as TGTGCCAGCAGCAGAGGGACGTGGAATGAGCAGTTCTTC.